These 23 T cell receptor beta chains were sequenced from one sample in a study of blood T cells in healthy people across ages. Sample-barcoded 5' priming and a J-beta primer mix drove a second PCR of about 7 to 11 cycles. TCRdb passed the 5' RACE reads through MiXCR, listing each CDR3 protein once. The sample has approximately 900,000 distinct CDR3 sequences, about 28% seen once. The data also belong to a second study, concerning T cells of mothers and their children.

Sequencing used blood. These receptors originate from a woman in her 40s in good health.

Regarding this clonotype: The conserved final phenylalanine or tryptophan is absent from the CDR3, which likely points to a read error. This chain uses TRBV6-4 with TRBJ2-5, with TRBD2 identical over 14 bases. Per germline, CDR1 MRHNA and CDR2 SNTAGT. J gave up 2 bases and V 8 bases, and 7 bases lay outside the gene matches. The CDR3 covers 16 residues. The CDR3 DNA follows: TGTGCCAGCTCGCCAGGACTAGCGGGGGGACAAGAGACCCAGTACGTC. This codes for CASSPGLAGGQETQYV.

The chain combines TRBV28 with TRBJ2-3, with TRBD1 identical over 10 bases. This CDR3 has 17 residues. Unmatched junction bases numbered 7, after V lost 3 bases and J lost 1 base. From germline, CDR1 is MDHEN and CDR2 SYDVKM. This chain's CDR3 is CASSLPGQGLGTDTQYF. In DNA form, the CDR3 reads TGTGCCAGCAGTTTGCCGGGACAGGGGTTGGGCACAGATACGCAGTATTTT.

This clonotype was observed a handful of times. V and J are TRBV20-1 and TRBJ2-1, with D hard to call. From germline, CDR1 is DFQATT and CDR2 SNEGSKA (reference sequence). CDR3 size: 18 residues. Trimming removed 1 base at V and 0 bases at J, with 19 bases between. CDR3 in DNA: TGCAGTGCTAGAGGCCGTTTGTCGGGTTATAGCTCCTACAATGAGCAGTTCTTC. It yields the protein CSARGRLSGYSSYNEQFF.

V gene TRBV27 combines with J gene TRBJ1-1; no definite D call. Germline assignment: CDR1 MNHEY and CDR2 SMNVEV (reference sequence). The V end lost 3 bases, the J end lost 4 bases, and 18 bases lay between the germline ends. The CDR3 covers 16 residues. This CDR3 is CASSFWGVRSGTEAFF. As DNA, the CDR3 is TGTGCCAGCAGTTTTTGGGGTGTGCGTTCGGGCACTGAAGCTTTCTTT.

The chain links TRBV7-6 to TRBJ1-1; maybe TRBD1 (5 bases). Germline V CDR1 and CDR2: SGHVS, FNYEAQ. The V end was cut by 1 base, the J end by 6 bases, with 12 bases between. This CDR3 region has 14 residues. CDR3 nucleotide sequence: TGTGCCAGCAGCTTAGTGGGGGGTCCCCCTGAAGCTTTCTTT. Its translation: CASSLVGGPPEAFF.

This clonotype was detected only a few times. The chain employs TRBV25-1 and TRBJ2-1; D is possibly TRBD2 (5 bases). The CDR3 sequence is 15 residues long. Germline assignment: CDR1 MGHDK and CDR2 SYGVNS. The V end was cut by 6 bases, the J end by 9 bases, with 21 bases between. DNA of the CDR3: TGTGCCAGCAGCCCTACTAGAACGTTGGGTGGTGAGCAGTTCTTC. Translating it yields CASSPTRTLGGEQFF.

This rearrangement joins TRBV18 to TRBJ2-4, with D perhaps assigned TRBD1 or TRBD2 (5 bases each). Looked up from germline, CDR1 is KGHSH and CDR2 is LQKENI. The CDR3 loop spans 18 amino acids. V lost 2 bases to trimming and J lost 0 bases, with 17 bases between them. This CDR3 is CASSPRQGERLAKNIQYF. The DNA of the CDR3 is TGTGCCAGCTCACCAAGGCAGGGAGAAAGACTAGCCAAAAACATTCAGTACTTC.

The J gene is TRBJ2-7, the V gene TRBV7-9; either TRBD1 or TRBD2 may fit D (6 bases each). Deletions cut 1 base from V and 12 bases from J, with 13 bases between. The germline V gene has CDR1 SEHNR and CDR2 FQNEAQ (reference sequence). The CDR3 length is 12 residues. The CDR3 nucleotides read TGTGCCAGCAGCTTAGAGGCGGGGACAATGTACTTC. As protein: CASSLEAGTMYF.

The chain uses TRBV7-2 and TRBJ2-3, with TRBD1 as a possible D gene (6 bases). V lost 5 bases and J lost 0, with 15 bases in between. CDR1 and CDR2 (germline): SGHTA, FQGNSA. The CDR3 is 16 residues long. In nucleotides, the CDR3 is TGTGCCAGCAGCACGGACAGCTTCCTAAGCACAGATACGCAGTATTTT. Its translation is CASSTDSFLSTDTQYF. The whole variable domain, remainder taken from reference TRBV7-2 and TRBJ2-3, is GAGVSQSPSNKVTEKGKDVELRCDPISGHTALYWYRQSLGQGLEFLIYFQGNSAPDKSGLPSDRFSAERTGGSVSTLTIQRTQQEDSAVYLCASSTDSFLSTDTQYFGPGTRLTVL.

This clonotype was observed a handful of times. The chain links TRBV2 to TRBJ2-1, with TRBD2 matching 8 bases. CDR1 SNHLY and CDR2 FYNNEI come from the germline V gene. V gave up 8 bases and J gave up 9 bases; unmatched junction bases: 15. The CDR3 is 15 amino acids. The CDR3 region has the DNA TGTGCCAGCCGCGAGGGCGCGGGGGGAGGTACTGAGCAGTTCTTC. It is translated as CASREGAGGGTEQFF.

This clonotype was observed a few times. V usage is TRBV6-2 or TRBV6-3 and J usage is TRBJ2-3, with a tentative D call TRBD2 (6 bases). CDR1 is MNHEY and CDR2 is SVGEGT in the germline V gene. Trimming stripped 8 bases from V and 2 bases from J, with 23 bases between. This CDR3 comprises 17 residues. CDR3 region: CASGFRSDSGHTDTQYF. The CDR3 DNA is TGTGCCAGCGGATTTAGGTCGGATAGCGGCCACACAGATACGCAGTATTTT.

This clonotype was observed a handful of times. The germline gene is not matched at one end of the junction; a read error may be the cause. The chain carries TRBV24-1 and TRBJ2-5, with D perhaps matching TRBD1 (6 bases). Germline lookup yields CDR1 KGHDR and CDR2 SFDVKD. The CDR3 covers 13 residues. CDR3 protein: CATTRGFGETQYF. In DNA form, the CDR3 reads TGCGCCACCACCAGGGGCTTTGGAGAGACCCAGTACTTC.

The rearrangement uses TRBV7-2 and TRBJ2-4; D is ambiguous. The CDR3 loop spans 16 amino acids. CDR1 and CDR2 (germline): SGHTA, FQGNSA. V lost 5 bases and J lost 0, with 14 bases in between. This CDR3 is CASSPIAYLAKNIQYF. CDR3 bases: TGTGCCAGCAGCCCCATTGCGTATCTAGCCAAAAACATTCAGTACTTC.

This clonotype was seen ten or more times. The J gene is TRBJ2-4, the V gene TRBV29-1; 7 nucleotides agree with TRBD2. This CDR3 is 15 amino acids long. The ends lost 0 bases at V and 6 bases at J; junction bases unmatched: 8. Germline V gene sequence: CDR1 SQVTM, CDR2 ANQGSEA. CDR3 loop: CSVEDRWGGGNIQYF. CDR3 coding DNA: TGCAGCGTTGAAGATCGATGGGGGGGTGGAAACATTCAGTACTTC.

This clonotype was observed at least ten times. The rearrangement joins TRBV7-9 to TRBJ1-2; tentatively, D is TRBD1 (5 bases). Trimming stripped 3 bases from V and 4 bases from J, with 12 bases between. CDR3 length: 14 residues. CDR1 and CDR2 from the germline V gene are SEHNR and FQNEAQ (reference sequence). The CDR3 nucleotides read TGTGCCAGCAGCTTCTCCGGGACCGCCTATGGCTACACCTTC. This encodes CASSFSGTAYGYTF. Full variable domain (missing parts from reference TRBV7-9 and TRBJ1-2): DTGVSQNPRHKITKRGQNVTFRCDPISEHNRLYWYRQTLGQGPEFLTYFQNEAQLEKSRLLSDRFSAERPKGSFSTLEIQRTEQGDSAMYLCASSFSGTAYGYTFGSGTRLTVV.

As DNA, the CDR3 is TGTGCCAGCAGTTTCCTAAATTTGAACACTGAAGCTTTCTTT. Its protein is CASSFLNLNTEAFF. J is TRBJ1-1 and V is TRBV27; D is undetermined. The CDR3 has 14 amino acids. V was pared by 3 bases and J by 0 bases, with 8 bases between. The germline CDR1 and CDR2 sequences are MNHEY and SMNVEV (reference sequence).

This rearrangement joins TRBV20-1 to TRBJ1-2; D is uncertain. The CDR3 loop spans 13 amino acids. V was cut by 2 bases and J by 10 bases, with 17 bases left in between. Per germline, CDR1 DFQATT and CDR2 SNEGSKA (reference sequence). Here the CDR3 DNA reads TGCAGTGCTAGAAACGCCACGGGCCCGGCCTACACCTTC. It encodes CSARNATGPAYTF.

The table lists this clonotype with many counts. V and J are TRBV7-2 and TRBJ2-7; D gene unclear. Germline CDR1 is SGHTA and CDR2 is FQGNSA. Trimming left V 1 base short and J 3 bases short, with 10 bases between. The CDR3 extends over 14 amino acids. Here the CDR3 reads CASSLEPGIYEQYF. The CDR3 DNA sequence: TGTGCCAGCAGCTTAGAACCAGGTATCTACGAGCAGTACTTC.

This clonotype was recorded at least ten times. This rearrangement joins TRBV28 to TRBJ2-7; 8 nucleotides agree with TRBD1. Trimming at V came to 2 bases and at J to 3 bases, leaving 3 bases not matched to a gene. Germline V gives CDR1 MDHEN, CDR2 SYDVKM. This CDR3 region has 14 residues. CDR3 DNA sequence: TGTGCCAGCAGTTTACAGGGGGCTATCTACGAGCAGTACTTC. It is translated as CASSLQGAIYEQYF.

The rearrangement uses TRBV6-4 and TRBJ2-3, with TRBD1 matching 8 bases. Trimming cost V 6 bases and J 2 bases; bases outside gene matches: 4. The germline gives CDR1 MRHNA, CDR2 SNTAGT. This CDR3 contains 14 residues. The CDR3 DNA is TGTGCCAGCAGAAAACAGGGGGTCACAGATACGCAGTATTTT. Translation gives CASRKQGVTDTQYF.

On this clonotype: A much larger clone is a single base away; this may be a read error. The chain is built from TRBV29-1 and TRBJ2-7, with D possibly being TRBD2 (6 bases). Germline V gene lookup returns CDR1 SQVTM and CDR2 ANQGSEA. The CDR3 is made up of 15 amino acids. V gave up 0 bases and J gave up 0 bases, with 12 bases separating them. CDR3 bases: TGCAGCGTTGAAGATCAGGGAGGCGTCTCCTACGAGCAGTACTTC. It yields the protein CSVEDQGGVSYEQYF.

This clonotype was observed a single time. The chain's CDR3 is CASGLDGGYNEQFF. The CDR3 region has the DNA TGTGCCAGCGGCTTGGACGGGGGATACAATGAGCAGTTCTTC. V usage is TRBV10-3 and J usage is TRBJ2-1; D might be TRBD2 (6 bases). The CDR3 runs to 14 residues. V was pared by 10 bases and J by 4 bases, with 17 bases between. Germline assignment: CDR1 ENHRY and CDR2 SYGVKD.

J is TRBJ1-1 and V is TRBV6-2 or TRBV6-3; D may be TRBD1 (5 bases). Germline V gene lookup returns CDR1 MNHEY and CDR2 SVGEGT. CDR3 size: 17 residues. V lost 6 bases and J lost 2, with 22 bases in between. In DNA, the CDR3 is TGTGCCAGCAGCCCAAAGGCCGGGACGAGGAAAAACACTGAAGCTTTCTTT. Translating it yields CASSPKAGTRKNTEAFF.